Below, 20 T cell receptor beta chains from the same sample are listed, as sequenced in a study of T-cell memory formation after mild COVID-19. TCRdb reanalysed the 5' RACE reads using MiXCR and keeps one entry per CDR3 protein. The profile shows around 210,000 distinct CDR3 sequences, over 9.5% of them singletons. The sample consisted of PBMCs or a T cell subset sorted from them (not recorded which). The receptor source for this set is a man between 18 and 29 years old who had mild COVID-19 (a few samples of this study predate the infection). Cell type and time point are not known.

The V gene is TRBV6-6, the J gene TRBJ2-7, with 8 bases matching TRBD2. After removal of 6 bases from V and 3 bases from J, the junction contained 7 bases not matched to a gene. The length of the CDR3 is 14 residues. CDR1 and CDR2 from the germline V gene are MNHNY and SVGAGI (reference sequence). The CDR3 protein is CASSLGAGGYEQYV. The CDR3 DNA reads TGTGCCAGCAGCCTCGGCGCGGGGGGCTACGAGCAGTACGTC.

The chain joins TRBV20-1 to TRBJ2-5; TRBD2 is a possible D gene (5 bases). The CDR3 sequence is 14 residues long. Trimming cost V 1 base and J 4 bases, with 13 bases left between them. The germline V gene has CDR1 DFQATT and CDR2 SNEGSKA (reference sequence). DNA of the CDR3: TGCAGTGCTAGAGGGGAGCTGTTATCAGAGACCCAGTACTTC. Protein sequence: CSARGELLSETQYF.

This clonotype was counted many times. This chain uses TRBV2 with TRBJ1-2, with 8 bases fitting TRBD1. J lost 6 bases, V lost 6 bases, and 3 bases had no gene match. The CDR3 has 12 amino acids. CDR1 is SNHLY and CDR2 is FYNNEI in the germline V gene. CDR3 residues: CASSEQGDGYTF. The DNA of the CDR3 is TGTGCCAGCAGCGAACAGGGGGATGGCTACACCTTC.

This clonotype appeared a few times. The J gene is TRBJ2-7, the V gene TRBV6-5; tentative D call: TRBD1 (7 bases). Looked up from germline, CDR1 is MNHEY and CDR2 is SVGAGI. The CDR3 consists of 14 residues. The ends were cut back, 2 bases at V and 2 bases at J, with 10 bases in the middle. This chain's CDR3 is CASSYGRGAYEQYF. Written as DNA, the CDR3 is TGTGCCAGCAGTTACGGCAGGGGGGCCTACGAGCAGTACTTC.

The chain carries TRBV6-1 and TRBJ1-5, with unresolved D. Germline V gene lookup returns CDR1 MNHNS and CDR2 SASEGT. CDR3 length: 15 amino acids. The ends were cut back, 6 bases at V and 2 bases at J, with 14 bases in the middle. CDR3 amino acids: CASRPGIGGNQPQHF. CDR3 coding DNA: TGTGCCAGCAGGCCGGGGATTGGAGGCAATCAGCCCCAGCATTTT.

Only a few counts were recorded for this clonotype. The rearrangement links TRBV6-1 to TRBJ1-5; 11 bases map to TRBD1. Germline lookup yields CDR1 MNHNS and CDR2 SASEGT. This CDR3 has 15 residues. Unmatched junction bases numbered 8, after V lost 6 bases and J lost 7 bases. The CDR3 spells CASSPGTGGLQPQHF. In DNA, the CDR3 is TGTGCCAGCAGCCCCGGGACAGGGGGTTTACAGCCCCAGCATTTT.

This clonotype appeared many times. The chain recombines TRBV28 with TRBJ2-7, with a tentative D call TRBD2 (6 bases). Per the germline V gene, CDR1 is MDHEN and CDR2 is SYDVKM. The CDR3 runs 15 residues. Trimming took 4 bases from V and 9 from J, leaving 22 bases between them. CDR3 nucleotide sequence: TGTGCCAGCAGTTCCCCTAGCGTCACCCCCGTCACGCAGTACGTC. Translating gives CASSSPSVTPVTQYV.

The table lists this clonotype with a few counts. The chain carries TRBV5-1 and TRBJ2-3, with TRBD1 matching 7 bases. V trimming: 3 bases; J trimming: 3 bases; junction bases outside the gene matches: 10. Germline V gene sequence: CDR1 SGHRS, CDR2 YFSETQ. This CDR3 comprises 16 residues. CDR3 nucleotide sequence: TGCGCCAGCAGCTCCGGACCAGGGGGTATAACAGATACGCAGTATTTT. This translates into CASSSGPGGITDTQYF.

The chain uses TRBV12-3 or TRBV12-4 and TRBJ2-3, with TRBD1 matching 7 bases. The CDR3 runs to 15 residues. The V and J ends lost 8 bases and 4 bases, in that order; junction bases with no gene match: 12. CDR3 sequence (DNA): TGTGCCAGCCGAAGACAGGGAGCGCCAGCAGATACGCAGTATTTT. This translates into CASRRQGAPADTQYF.

The chain uses TRBV9 and TRBJ1-2, with D possibly being TRBD1 (5 bases). This CDR3 contains 14 residues. Trimming took off 3 bases at V and 3 bases at J, with 12 bases between the two ends. Germline loops: CDR1 SGDLS, CDR2 YYNGEE. CDR3: CASSADSGYYGYTF. The CDR3 DNA follows: TGTGCCAGCAGCGCAGATTCAGGGTACTATGGCTACACCTTC. Variable domain in full (rest from reference TRBV9 and TRBJ1-2): DSGVTQTPKHLITATGQRVTLRCSPRSGDLSVYWYQQSLDQGLQFLIQYYNGEERAKGNILERFSAQQFPDLHSELNLSSLELGDSALYFCASSADSGYYGYTFGSGTRLTVV.

This clonotype was seen many times. The chain links TRBV5-1 to TRBJ2-1; D not certain. The CDR3 spans 15 residues. V lost 0 bases and J lost 6, with 13 bases in between. Germline values: CDR1 SGHRS, CDR2 YFSETQ. The CDR3 nucleotides read TGCGCCAGCAGCTTGGAGGTATTGACGGCCAATGAGCAGTTCTTC. Translated, it gives CASSLEVLTANEQFF.

This clonotype has only a few counts. The V call is TRBV12-3 or TRBV12-4, the J call TRBJ1-1, with 11 bases fitting TRBD1. V shed 3 bases, J shed 6 bases, and the junction held 3 bases outside the gene matches. The CDR3 totals 14 residues. CDR3 in amino acids: CASSLGQGVSEAFF. CDR3 DNA sequence: TGTGCCAGCAGTTTGGGACAGGGGGTTTCTGAAGCTTTCTTT.

This clonotype was detected ten times or more. The gene calls are TRBV2 and TRBJ2-7, with D possibly being TRBD1 or TRBD2 (5 bases each). Germline V lookup: CDR1 SNHLY, CDR2 FYNNEI. The germline V and J ends were trimmed by 6 bases and 0 bases, with 9 bases remaining between them. This CDR3 has 13 amino acids. CDR3 bases: TGTGCCAGCAGGAGGGACCACTCCTACGAGCAGTACTTC. Its translation is CASRRDHSYEQYF.

This clonotype was found a few times. The rearrangement uses TRBV12-3 or TRBV12-4 and TRBJ1-2; D uncertain. This CDR3 is 14 amino acids long. The V and J ends lost 2 bases and 6 bases respectively, with 13 bases between them. This CDR3 reads CASSLWGGTDGYTF. CDR3 bases: TGTGCCAGCAGTTTATGGGGTGGTACGGATGGCTACACCTTC.

This clonotype was seen more than once but under ten times. The V gene is TRBV7-2, the J gene TRBJ2-1; D may be TRBD1 or TRBD2 (5 bases each). The V end lost 2 bases, the J end lost 0 bases, and 11 bases lay between the germline ends. The CDR3 contains 16 residues. Germline assignment: CDR1 SGHTA and CDR2 FQGNSA. CDR3 in amino acids: CASSLRGINSYNEQFF. In DNA, the CDR3 is TGTGCCAGCAGCTTACGGGGCATAAACTCCTACAATGAGCAGTTCTTC.

The genes are TRBV9 and TRBJ1-4; D call uncertain. CDR1 SGDLS and CDR2 YYNGEE come from the germline V gene. Trimming shortened V by 3 bases and J by 0 bases, and 15 bases separated the two germline ends. The CDR3 has 17 amino acids. CDR3 DNA: TGTGCCAGCAGCGCCCGACATGGAGGAGCAACTAATGAAAAACTGTTTTTT. This translates into CASSARHGGATNEKLFF.

The table lists this clonotype with many counts. The chain links TRBV29-1 to TRBJ2-2; 9 bases line up with TRBD2. The J segment lost 5 bases and the V segment lost 4 bases, leaving 8 bases of the junction unmatched. This CDR3 comprises 15 residues. Germline loops: CDR1 SQVTM, CDR2 ANQGSEA. The CDR3 DNA sequence: TGCAGCGTTGGTGGCGGGGGGGCGAGGACCGGGGAGCTGTTTTTT. Translating gives CSVGGGGARTGELFF.

Only a few counts were recorded for this clonotype. The J gene is TRBJ2-3, the V gene TRBV2; 10 nucleotides match TRBD2. The V gene end was trimmed by 3 bases and the J gene end by 9 bases; junction bases not matched to a gene: 6. This CDR3 comprises 14 residues. Germline CDR1 reads SNHLY; CDR2 reads FYNNEI. The CDR3 DNA follows: TGTGCCAGCAGTGACGCAGCGGGGGGGCGAACGCAGTATTTT. This translates into CASSDAAGGRTQYF. Drawing the rest from reference TRBV2 and TRBJ2-3, the complete variable domain is EPEVTQTPSHQVTQMGQEVILRCVPISNHLYFYWYRQILGQKVEFLVSFYNNEISEKSEIFDDQFSVERPDGSNFTLKIRSTKLEDSAMYFCASSDAAGGRTQYFGPGTRLTVL.

The chain carries TRBV7-2 and TRBJ2-2; the D is unclear. This CDR3 is 15 amino acids long. Between the trimmed V and J ends, which lost 2 bases and 1 base, there was a span of 8 bases. Germline V gene data show CDR1 as SGHTA and CDR2 as FQGNSA. CDR3 residues: CASSLKGVNTGELFF. CDR3 DNA: TGTGCCAGCAGCTTAAAAGGAGTGAACACCGGGGAGCTGTTTTTT.

The rearrangement joins TRBV18 to TRBJ2-7; tentatively, D is TRBD1 (6 bases). The ends were cut back, 2 bases at V and 1 base at J, with 15 bases in the middle. This CDR3 is 16 amino acids long. Germline values: CDR1 KGHSH, CDR2 LQKENI. The CDR3 loop is CASSPATGLQSYEQYV. The CDR3 coding sequence is TGTGCCAGCTCACCAGCGACAGGACTCCAGTCCTACGAGCAGTACGTC.